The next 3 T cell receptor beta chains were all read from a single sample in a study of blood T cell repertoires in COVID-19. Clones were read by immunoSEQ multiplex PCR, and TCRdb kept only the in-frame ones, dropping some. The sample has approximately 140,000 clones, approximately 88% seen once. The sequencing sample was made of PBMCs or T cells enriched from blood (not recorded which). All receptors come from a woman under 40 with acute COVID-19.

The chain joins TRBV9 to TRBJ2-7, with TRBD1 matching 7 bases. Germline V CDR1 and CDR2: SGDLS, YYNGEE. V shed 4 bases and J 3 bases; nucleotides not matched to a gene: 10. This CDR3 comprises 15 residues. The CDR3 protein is CASSFGDSLNYEQYF. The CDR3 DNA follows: TGTGCCAGCAGCTTTGGGGACAGCCTTAACTACGAGCAGTACTTC.

DNA for the CDR3: TGTGCCAGCAGACGAGGAGTGGTGGCGGACACCATATATTTT. It yields the protein CASRRGVVADTIYF. V and J are TRBV5-6 and TRBJ1-3; D gene uncertain. Germline V gene lookup returns CDR1 SGHDT and CDR2 YYEEEE. The CDR3 covers 14 residues. Trimming pared 5 bases from V and 8 bases from J, leaving 17 bases between.

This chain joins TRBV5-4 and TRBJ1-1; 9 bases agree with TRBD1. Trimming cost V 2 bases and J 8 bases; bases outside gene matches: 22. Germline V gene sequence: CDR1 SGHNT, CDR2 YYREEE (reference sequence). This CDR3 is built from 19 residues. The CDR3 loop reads CASSLPGQGSNRSRGEAFF. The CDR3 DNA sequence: TGTGCCAGCAGCTTACCGGGACAGGGATCTAATCGATCCCGAGGGGAAGCTTTCTTT.